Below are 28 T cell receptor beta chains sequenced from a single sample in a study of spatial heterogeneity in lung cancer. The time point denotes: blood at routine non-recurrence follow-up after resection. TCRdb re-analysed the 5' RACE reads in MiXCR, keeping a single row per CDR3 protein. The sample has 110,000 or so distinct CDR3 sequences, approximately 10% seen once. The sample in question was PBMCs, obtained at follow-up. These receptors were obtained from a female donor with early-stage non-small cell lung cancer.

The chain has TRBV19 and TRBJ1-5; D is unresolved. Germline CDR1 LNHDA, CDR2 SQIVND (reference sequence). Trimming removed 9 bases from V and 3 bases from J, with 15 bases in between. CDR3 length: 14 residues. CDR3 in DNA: TGTGCCAGCCAGGTTGAGATTTCCAATCAGCCCCAGCATTTT. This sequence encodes CASQVEISNQPQHF.

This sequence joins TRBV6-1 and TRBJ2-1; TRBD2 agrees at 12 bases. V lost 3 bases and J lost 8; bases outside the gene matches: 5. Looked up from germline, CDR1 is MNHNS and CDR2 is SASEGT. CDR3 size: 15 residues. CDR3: CASSDETSGRHEQFF. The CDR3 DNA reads TGTGCCAGCAGTGATGAGACTAGCGGGAGACATGAGCAGTTCTTC.

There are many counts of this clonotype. For the CDR3, the DNA is TGTGCCAGTAGTATACAGGACGCCAAAAACATTCAGTACTTC. Protein product: CASSIQDAKNIQYF. This chain uses TRBV19 with TRBJ2-4; D is uncertain. The CDR3 extends over 14 amino acids. Germline values: CDR1 LNHDA, CDR2 SQIVND (reference sequence). V lost 2 bases, J lost 1 base, and 6 bases lay in between.

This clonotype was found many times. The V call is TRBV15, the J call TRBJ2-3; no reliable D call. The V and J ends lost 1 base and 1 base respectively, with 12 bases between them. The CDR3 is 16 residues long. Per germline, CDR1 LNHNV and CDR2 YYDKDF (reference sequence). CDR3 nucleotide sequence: TGTGCCACCAGCAGAGGTCATGCGGTGGGCACAGATACGCAGTATTTT. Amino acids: CATSRGHAVGTDTQYF.

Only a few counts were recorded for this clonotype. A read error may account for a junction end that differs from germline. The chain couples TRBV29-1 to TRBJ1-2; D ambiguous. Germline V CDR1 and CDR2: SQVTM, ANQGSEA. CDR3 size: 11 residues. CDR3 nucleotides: TGCAGCGTTGATAGGTGGACCGCGAATTCCTTC. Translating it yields CSVDRWTANSF.

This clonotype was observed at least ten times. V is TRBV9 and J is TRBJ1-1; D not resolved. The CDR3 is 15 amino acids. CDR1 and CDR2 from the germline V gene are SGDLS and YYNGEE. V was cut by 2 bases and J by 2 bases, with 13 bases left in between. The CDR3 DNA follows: TGTGCCAGCAGCGTCGAAATAGCAGGAAACACTGAAGCTTTCTTT. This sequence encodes CASSVEIAGNTEAFF.

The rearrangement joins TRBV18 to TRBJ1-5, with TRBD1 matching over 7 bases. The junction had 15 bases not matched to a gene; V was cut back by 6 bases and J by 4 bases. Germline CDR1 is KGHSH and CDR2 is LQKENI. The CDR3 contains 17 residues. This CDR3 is CASSPRGGRLGNQPQHF. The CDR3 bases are TGTGCCAGCTCCCCCAGGGGGGGGCGCTTAGGTAATCAGCCCCAGCATTTT. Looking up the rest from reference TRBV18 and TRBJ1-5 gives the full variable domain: NAGVMQNPRHLVRRRGQEARLRCSPMKGHSHVYWYRQLPEEGLKFMVYLQKENIIDESGMPKERFSAEFPKEGPSILRIQQVVRGDSAAYFCASSPRGGRLGNQPQHFGDGTRLSIL.

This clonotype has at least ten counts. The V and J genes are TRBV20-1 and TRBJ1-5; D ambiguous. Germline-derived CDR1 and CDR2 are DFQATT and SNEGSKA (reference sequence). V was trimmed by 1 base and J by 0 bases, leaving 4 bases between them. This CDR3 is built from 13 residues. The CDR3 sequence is CSARVGSNQPQHF. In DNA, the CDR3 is TGCAGTGCTAGAGTAGGTAGCAATCAGCCCCAGCATTTT.

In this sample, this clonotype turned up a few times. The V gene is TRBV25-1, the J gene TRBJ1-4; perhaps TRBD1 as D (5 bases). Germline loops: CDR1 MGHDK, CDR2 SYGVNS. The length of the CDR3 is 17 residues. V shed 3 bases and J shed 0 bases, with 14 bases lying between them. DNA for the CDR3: TGTGCCAGCAGTGACTCCGGACGGGGACCAACTAATGAAAAACTGTTTTTT. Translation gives CASSDSGRGPTNEKLFF.

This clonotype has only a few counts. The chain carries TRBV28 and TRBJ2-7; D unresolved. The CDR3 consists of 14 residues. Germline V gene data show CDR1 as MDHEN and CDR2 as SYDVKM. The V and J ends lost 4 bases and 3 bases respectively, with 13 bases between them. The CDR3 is CASSSPNSLYEQYF. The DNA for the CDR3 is TGTGCCAGCAGTTCCCCCAATAGCCTCTACGAGCAGTACTTC.

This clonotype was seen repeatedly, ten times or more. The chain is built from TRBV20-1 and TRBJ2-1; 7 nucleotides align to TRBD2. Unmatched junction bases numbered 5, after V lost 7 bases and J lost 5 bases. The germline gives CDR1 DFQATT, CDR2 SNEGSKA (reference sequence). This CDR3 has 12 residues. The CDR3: CSGSGINNEQFF. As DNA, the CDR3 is TGCAGTGGGAGCGGGATAAACAATGAGCAGTTCTTC.

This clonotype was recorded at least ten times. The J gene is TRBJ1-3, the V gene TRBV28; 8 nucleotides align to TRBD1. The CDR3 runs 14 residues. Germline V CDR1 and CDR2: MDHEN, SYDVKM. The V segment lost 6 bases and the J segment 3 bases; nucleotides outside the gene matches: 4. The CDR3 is CASRTGAVGNTIYF. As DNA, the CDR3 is TGTGCCAGCAGGACAGGGGCGGTTGGAAACACCATATATTTT. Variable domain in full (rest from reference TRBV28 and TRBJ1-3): DVKVTQSSRYLVKRTGEKVFLECVQDMDHENMFWYRQDPGLGLRLIYFSYDVKMKEKGDIPEGYSVSREKKERFSLILESASTNQTSMYLCASRTGAVGNTIYFGEGSWLTVV.

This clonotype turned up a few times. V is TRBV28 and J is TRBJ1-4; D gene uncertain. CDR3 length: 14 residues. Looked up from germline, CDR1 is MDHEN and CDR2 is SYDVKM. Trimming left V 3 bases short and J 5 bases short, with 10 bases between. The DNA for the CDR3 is TGTGCCAGCAGTTTGGTGGCGGCAAATGAAAAACTGTTTTTT. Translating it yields CASSLVAANEKLFF.

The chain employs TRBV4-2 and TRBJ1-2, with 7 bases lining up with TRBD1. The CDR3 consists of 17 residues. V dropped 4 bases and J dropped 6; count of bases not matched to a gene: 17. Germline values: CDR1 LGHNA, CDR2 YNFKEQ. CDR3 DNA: TGTGCCAGCAGCCCTACAAGGACAGGCCGACCCCAGAATGGCTACACCTTC. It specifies CASSPTRTGRPQNGYTF.

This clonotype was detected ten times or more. In DNA, the CDR3 is TGTGCCAGCAGTTACAGCGGGGGGGCGCAAGATACGCAGTATTTT. Protein sequence: CASSYSGGAQDTQYF. The chain employs TRBV6-5 and TRBJ2-3; 10 bases fit TRBD2. The junction had 4 bases not matched to a gene; V was cut back by 2 bases and J by 5 bases. Germline CDR1 reads MNHEY; CDR2 reads SVGAGI. The CDR3 is 15 amino acids.

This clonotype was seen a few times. For the CDR3, the DNA is TGTGCCAGCAGCGCGGGTCTTCAACTCACTGAAGCTTTCTTT. Translated, it gives CASSAGLQLTEAFF. V usage is TRBV7-3 and J usage is TRBJ1-1; D not resolved. The CDR3 spans 14 residues. V lost 5 bases and J 4 bases, leaving 14 bases between the germline ends. The germline gives CDR1 SGHTA, CDR2 FQGTGA.

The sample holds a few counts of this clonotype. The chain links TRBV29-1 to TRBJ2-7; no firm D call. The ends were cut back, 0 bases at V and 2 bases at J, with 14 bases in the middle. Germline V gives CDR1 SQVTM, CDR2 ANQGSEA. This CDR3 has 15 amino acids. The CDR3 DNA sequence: TGCAGCGTTGAAGATCTGCAAGGTGTCGCCTACGAGCAGTACGTC. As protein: CSVEDLQGVAYEQYV.

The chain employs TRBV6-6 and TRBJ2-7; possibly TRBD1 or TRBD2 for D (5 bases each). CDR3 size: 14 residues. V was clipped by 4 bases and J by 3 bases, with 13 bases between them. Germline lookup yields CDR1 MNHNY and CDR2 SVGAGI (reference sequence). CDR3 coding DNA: TGTGCCAGCAGTTCCCGGGACCGCAGCTACGAGCAGTACGTC. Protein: CASSSRDRSYEQYV.

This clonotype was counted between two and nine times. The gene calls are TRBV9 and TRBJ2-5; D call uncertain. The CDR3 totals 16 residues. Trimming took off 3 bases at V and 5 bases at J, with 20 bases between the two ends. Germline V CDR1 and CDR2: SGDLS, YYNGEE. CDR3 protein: CASSANLATSGETQYF. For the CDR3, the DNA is TGTGCCAGCAGCGCAAACCTTGCTACCTCCGGGGAGACCCAGTACTTC.

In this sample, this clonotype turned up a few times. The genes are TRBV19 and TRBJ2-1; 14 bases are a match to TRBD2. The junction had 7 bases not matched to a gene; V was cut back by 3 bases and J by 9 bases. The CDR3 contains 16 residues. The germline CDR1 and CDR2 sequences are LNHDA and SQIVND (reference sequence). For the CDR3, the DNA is TGTGCCAGTAGTATCGGGACTAGCGGGAGCAGTACTGAGCAGTTCTTC. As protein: CASSIGTSGSSTEQFF.

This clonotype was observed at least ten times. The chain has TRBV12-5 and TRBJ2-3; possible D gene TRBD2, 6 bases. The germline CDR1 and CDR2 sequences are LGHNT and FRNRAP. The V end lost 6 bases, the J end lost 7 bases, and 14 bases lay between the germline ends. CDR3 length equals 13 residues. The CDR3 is CASGTGTANTQYF. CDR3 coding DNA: TGTGCTAGTGGGACCGGGACTGCCAATACGCAGTATTTT.

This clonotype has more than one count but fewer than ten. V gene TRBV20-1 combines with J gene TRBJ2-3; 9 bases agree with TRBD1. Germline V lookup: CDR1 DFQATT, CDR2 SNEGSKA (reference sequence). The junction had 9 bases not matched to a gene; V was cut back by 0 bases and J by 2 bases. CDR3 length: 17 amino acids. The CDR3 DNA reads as TGCAGTGCTAGAGATGCCTGGTGGACAGGGGTCACAGATACGCAGTATTTT. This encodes CSARDAWWTGVTDTQYF.

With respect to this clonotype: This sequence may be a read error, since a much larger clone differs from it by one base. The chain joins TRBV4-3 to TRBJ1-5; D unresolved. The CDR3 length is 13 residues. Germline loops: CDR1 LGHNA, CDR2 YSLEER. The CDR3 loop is CASSQDEYQPRHF. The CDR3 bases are TGCGCCAGCAGCCAAGATGAGTATCAGCCCCGGCATTTT.

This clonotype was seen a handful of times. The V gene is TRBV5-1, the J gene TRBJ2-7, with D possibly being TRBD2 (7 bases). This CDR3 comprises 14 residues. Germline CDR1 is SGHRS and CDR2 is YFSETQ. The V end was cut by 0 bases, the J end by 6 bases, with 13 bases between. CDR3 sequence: CASSLAGGRGEQYF. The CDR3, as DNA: TGCGCCAGCAGCTTGGCCGGGGGGCGAGGCGAGCAGTACTTC.

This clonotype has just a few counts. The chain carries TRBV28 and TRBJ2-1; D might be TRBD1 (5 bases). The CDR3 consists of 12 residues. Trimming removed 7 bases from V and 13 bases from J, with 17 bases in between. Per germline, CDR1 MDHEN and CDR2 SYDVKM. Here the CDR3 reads CASTHFSGCQFF. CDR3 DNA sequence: TGTGCCAGCACCCATTTCTCAGGGTGTCAGTTCTTC.

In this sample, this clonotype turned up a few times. The CDR3 loop is CASSLFQGANYGYTF. In nucleotides, the CDR3 is TGCGCCAGCAGCTTATTTCAGGGAGCTAACTATGGCTACACCTTC. This sequence joins TRBV5-1 and TRBJ1-2; the D gene is possibly TRBD1 (5 bases). Germline CDR1 and CDR2: SGHRS and YFSETQ. The CDR3 runs to 15 residues. Trimming took 2 bases from V and 0 from J, leaving 11 bases between them.

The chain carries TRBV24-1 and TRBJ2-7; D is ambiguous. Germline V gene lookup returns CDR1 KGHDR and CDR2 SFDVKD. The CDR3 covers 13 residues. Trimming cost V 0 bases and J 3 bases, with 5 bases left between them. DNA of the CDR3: TGTGCCACCAGTGATTTGGGGATCTACGAGCAGTACGTC. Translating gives CATSDLGIYEQYV.

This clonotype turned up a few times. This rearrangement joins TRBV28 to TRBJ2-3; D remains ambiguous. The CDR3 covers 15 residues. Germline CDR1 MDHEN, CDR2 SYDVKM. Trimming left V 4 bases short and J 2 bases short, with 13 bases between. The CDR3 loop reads CASSSGGANTDTQYF. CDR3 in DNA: TGTGCCAGCAGTTCAGGCGGAGCCAACACAGATACGCAGTATTTT.